This T cell receptor beta chain appears in the sequencing data of a study of T cell repertoires in cytomegalovirus infection. Study overall: Public signatures in TCR beta pointed to CMV infection and matching HLA type.

The study's findings and limits: Within the response measured ex vivo, HLA-C-restricted CMV-specific TCR beta clonotypes were dominant. The cumulative frequency of public TCR beta families identified carriers of CMV plus the relevant HLA.

This CDR3 is built from 15 residues. Trimming took 3 bases from V and 4 from J; bases not matched to a gene: 9. Germline V gives CDR1 SQVTM, CDR2 ANQGSEA. TCRdb processed the reads anew with MiXCR; each CDR3 protein has one entry. Here the sample spans over 250,000 distinct CDR3 sequences, about a quarter being singletons. In this sample, this clonotype turned up a few times. Its matching antigen is unknown. The chain joins TRBV29-1 to TRBJ1-2; 9 bases are shared with TRBD1. The clonotype comes from a human donor in good health (CMV status not recorded). Some clones in this sample may be carry-over from other donors' samples. Sequences were obtained from PBMCs. The CDR3 coding sequence is TGCAGCGTTGAGAGGCGTCCGGGACAGGGCTATGGCTACACCTTC. Amino acid sequence: CSVERRPGQGYGYTF.